The present T cell receptor beta chain was sequenced within a study of beta chain features in type 1 diabetes. Study-level information: Regarding age, gender and cell yields, patients proved similar to healthy donors.

Findings and limits, study-wide: Naive, central memory and regulatory TCRB repertoires appeared more similar among patients than healthy donors. Moderately but significantly shorter TCRB CDR3s were found in Type 1 diabetes patients in all four CD4+ subsets.

This clone has only a few counts. The antigen remains undetermined. The CDR3 has 13 residues. Germline V lookup: CDR1 SQVTM, CDR2 ANQGSEA. Expressed TCRB transcripts got sequenced, as all isolated RNA was reverse transcribed. Clones were sequenced by immunoSEQ multiplex PCR, and TCRdb holds only the in-frame ones, with some missing. The data show about 360,000 clones, with about 12% seen just once and 0.008% to 0.011% held by the top ten. This sequence was found in a woman aged 18-30 years with type 1 diabetes. Source material: naive CD4+ T cells from blood. The gene calls are TRBV29-1 and TRBJ2-3; D perhaps matches TRBD1 (6 bases). DNA of the CDR3: TGCAGTGGGACCGGACAGAGCACAGATACGCAGTATTTT. The encoded protein is CSGTGQSTDTQYF.